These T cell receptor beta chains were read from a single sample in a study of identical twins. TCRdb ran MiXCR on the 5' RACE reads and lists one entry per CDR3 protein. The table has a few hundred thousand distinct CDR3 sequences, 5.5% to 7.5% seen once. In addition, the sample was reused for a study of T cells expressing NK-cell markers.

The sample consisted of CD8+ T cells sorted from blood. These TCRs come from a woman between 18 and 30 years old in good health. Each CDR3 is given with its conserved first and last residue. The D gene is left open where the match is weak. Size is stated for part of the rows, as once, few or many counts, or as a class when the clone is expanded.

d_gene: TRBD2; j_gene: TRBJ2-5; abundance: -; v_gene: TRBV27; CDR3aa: CASSFQPVAGETQYF; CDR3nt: TGTGCCAGCAGTTTTCAACCCGTAGCGGGAGAGACCCAGTACTTC
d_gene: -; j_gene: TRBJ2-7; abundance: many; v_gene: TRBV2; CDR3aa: CASSVAYEQYF; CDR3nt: TGTGCCAGCAGTGTAGCTTACGAGCAGTACTTC
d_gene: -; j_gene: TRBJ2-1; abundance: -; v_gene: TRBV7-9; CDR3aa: CASSLSIGAENEQFF; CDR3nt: TGTGCCAGCAGCTTATCGATAGGGGCCGAGAATGAGCAGTTCTTC
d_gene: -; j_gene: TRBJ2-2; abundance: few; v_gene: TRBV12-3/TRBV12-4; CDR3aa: CASQGLTGELFF; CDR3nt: TGTGCCAGCCAAGGGCTCACCGGGGAGCTGTTTTTT
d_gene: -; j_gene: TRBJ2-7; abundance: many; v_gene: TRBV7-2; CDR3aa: CASSSRVAIGEQYF; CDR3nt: TGTGCCAGCAGCTCCAGGGTAGCGATAGGCGAGCAGTACTTC
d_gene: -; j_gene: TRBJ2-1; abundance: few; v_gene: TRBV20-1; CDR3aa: CSGSRASRDNEQFF; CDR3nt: TGCAGTGGTAGTCGGGCTAGCCGAGACAATGAGCAGTTCTTC
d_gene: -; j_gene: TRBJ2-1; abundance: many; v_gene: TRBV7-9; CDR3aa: CASSTDSSSYNEQFF; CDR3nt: TGTGCCAGCAGCACGGACAGCAGCTCCTACAATGAGCAGTTCTTC
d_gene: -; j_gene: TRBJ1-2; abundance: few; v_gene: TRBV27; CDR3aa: CASKNGGGYGYTF; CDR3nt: TGTGCCAGCAAAAACGGGGGCGGGTATGGCTACACCTTC
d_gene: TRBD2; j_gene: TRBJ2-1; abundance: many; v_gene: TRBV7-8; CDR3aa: CASSFPGLVLDNEQFF; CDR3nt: TGTGCCAGCAGCTTTCCGGGACTAGTGTTGGACAATGAGCAGTTCTTC
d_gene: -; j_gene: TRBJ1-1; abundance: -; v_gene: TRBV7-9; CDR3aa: CASSLVYTNTEAFF; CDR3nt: TGTGCCAGCAGCTTAGTTTATACGAACACTGAAGCTTTCTTT
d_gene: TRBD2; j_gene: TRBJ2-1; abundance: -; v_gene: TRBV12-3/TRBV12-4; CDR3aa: CASSRGGNSEQFF; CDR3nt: TGTGCCAGCAGTCGGGGGGGAAACAGTGAGCAGTTCTTC
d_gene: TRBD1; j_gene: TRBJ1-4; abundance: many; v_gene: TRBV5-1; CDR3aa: CASSVEPGQGLPNEKLFF; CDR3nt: TGCGCCAGCAGCGTGGAGCCGGGACAGGGTCTTCCTAATGAAAAACTGTTTTTT
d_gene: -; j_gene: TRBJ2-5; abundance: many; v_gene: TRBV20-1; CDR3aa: CSAPGGDGGPQETQYF; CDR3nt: TGCAGTGCTCCCGGGGGCGACGGGGGGCCCCAAGAGACCCAGTACTTC
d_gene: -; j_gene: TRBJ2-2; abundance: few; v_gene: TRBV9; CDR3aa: CASSVKDPVTGELFF; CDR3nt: TGTGCCAGCAGCGTTAAGGACCCAGTCACCGGGGAGCTGTTTTTT
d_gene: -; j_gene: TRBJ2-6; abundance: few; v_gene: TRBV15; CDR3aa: CATSVGRTGANVLTF; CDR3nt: TGTGCCACCAGCGTTGGTAGAACTGGGGCCAACGTCCTGACTTTC
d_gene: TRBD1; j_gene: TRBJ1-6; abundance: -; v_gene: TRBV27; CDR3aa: CASRGQGYNSPLHF; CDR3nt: TGTGCCAGCCGCGGACAGGGCTATAATTCACCCCTCCACTTT
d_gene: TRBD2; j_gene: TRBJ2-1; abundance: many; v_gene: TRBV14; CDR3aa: CASSQDRWGGEQFF; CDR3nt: TGTGCCAGCAGCCAAGATCGTTGGGGGGGGGAGCAGTTCTTC
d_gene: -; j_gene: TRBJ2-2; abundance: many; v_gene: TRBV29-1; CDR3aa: CSVLVGELFF; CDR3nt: TGCAGCGTATTAGTCGGGGAGCTGTTTTTT
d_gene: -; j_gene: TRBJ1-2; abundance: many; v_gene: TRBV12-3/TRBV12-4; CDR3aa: CASSSPSGYTF; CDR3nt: TGTGCCAGCAGTTCCCCTAGTGGCTACACCTTC
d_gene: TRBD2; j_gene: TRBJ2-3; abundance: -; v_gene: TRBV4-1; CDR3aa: CASSLGTRGSDTQYF; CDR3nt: TGCGCCAGCAGCCTTGGGACTAGAGGTTCTGATACGCAGTATTTT
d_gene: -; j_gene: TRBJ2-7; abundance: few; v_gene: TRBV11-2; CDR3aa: CASSLGPQGNYEQYF; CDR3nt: TGTGCCAGCAGCTTAGGGCCTCAGGGAAACTACGAGCAGTACTTC
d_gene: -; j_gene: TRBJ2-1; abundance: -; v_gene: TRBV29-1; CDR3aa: CSVVGEGASYNEQFF; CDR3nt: TGCAGCGTCGTGGGGGAGGGGGCTTCCTACAATGAGCAGTTCTTC